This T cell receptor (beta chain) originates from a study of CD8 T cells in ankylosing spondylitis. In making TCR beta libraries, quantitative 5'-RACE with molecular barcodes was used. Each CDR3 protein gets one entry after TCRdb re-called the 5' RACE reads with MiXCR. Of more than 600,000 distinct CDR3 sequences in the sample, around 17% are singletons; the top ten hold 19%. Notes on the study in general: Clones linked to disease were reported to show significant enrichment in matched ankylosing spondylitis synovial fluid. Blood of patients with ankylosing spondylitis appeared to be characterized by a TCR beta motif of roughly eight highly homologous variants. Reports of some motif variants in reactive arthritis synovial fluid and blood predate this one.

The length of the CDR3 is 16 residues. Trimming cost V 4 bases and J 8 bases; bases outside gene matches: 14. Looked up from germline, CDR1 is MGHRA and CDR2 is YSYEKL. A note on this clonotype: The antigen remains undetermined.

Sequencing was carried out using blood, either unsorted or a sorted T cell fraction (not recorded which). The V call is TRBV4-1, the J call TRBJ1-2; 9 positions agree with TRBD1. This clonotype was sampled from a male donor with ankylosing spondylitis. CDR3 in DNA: TGCGCCAGCAGCCCCTACCTGGGACAGGGAATTCAGGGCTACACCTTC. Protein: CASSPYLGQGIQGYTF.